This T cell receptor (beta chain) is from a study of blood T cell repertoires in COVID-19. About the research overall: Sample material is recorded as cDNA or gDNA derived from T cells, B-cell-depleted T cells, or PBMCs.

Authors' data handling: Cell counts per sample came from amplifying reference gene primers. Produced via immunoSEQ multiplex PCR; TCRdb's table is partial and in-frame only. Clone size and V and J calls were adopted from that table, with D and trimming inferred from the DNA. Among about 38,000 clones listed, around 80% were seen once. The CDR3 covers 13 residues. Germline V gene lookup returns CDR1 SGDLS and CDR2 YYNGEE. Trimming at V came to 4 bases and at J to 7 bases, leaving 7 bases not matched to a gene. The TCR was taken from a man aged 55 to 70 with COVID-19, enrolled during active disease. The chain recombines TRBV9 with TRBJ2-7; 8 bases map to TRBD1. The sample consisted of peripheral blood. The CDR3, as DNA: TGTGCCAGCAGCCCCGCACGGGACAGGGAGCAGTACTTC. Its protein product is CASSPARDREQYF.